The 18 T cell receptor beta chains in this list originate from one sample, sequenced in a study of T cells after yellow fever vaccination. Using its own MiXCR run on the 5' RACE reads, TCRdb lists one record per CDR3 protein. The data show hundreds of thousands of distinct CDR3 sequences, roughly 3.5% seen once. This specimen consisted of PBMCs, obtained on the day of the yellow fever booster vaccination. All receptors come from a man aged 18 to 29 who received the YFV17D yellow fever vaccine.

This clonotype came up many times. The chain employs TRBV7-3 and TRBJ2-3; D is unresolved. Germline CDR1 is SGHTA and CDR2 is FQGTGA. V was shortened by 2 bases and J by 4 bases, with 7 bases between the two germline ends. This CDR3 spans 13 amino acids. CDR3 loop: CASSLSVSDTQYF. CDR3 nucleotide sequence: TGTGCCAGCAGCTTATCCGTCTCAGATACGCAGTATTTT.

The chain employs TRBV5-4 and TRBJ2-1; the D is unclear. The ends were cut back, 3 bases at V and 5 bases at J, with 6 bases in the middle. The CDR3 sequence is 12 residues long. Germline assignment: CDR1 SGHNT and CDR2 YYREEE (reference sequence). The CDR3 reads CASSSEDNEQFF. CDR3 nucleotide sequence: TGTGCCAGCAGCTCCGAAGACAATGAGCAGTTCTTC. Complete variable domain (other parts from reference TRBV5-4 and TRBJ2-1): ETGVTQSPTHLIKTRGQQVTLRCSSQSGHNTVSWYQQALGQGPQFIFQYYREEENGRGNFPPRFSGLQFPNYSSELNVNALELDDSALYLCASSSEDNEQFFGPGTRLTVL.

The J gene is TRBJ2-1, the V gene TRBV7-2, with D possibly TRBD1 on 5 matching bases. CDR3 length equals 15 residues. CDR1 SGHTA and CDR2 FQGNSA come from the germline V gene. Trimming removed 2 bases from V and 8 bases from J, with 16 bases in between. This CDR3 is CASSLHGALAYEQFF. CDR3 in DNA: TGTGCCAGCAGCTTACATGGGGCGCTGGCATATGAGCAGTTCTTC.

This clonotype was seen a few times. In DNA form, the CDR3 reads TGTGCCAGCAGCCGCGCAGGGAACGGGTTCTTC. Translating gives CASSRAGNGFF. This chain links TRBV7-9 with TRBJ2-1, with D perhaps TRBD1 (5 bases). The CDR3 has 11 amino acids. V dropped 5 bases and J dropped 15 bases, with 14 bases sitting between them. Germline CDR1 reads SEHNR; CDR2 reads FQNEAQ (reference sequence).

This clonotype was recorded at least ten times. The rearrangement uses TRBV29-1 and TRBJ2-5, with unresolved D. The CDR3 runs 12 residues. The germline V gene encodes CDR1 SQVTM and CDR2 ANQGSEA. V lost 2 bases and J 2 bases, leaving 6 bases between the germline ends. CDR3 sequence: CSVESQQETQYF. CDR3 nucleotide sequence: TGCAGCGTTGAAAGTCAGCAAGAGACCCAGTACTTC.

This clonotype came up a few times. This chain joins TRBV19 and TRBJ2-7, with D possibly called TRBD1 or TRBD2 (5 bases each). The CDR3 length is 16 residues. Germline V gives CDR1 LNHDA, CDR2 SQIVND (reference sequence). The V and J ends lost 1 base and 0 bases respectively, with 13 bases between them. CDR3 loop: CASSIGRGPGSYEQYF. CDR3 sequence (DNA): TGTGCCAGTAGTATAGGTCGGGGACCGGGCTCCTACGAGCAGTACTTC.

This clonotype was seen repeatedly, ten times or more. This chain links TRBV5-1 with TRBJ2-5, with 8 bases lining up with TRBD1. The trim removed 3 bases at V and 3 bases at J, leaving 7 bases unmatched. The germline gives CDR1 SGHRS, CDR2 YFSETQ. The CDR3 runs to 15 residues. The CDR3 here is CASSSSGGVEETQYF. DNA of the CDR3: TGCGCCAGCAGCTCCTCAGGGGGCGTAGAAGAGACCCAGTACTTC.

This clonotype was counted many times. This sequence joins TRBV6-2 or TRBV6-3 and TRBJ1-1; D is perhaps TRBD1 (6 bases). The V end was cut by 2 bases, the J end by 6 bases, with 10 bases between. The germline gives CDR1 MNHEY, CDR2 SVGEGT. This CDR3 is built from 13 residues. Here the CDR3 reads CASSYRGFAEAFF. The CDR3 region has the DNA TGTGCCAGCAGTTACAGGGGGTTCGCTGAAGCTTTCTTT.

This clonotype was observed at least ten times. V usage is TRBV5-1 and J usage is TRBJ2-7; 7 bases line up with TRBD1. V was clipped by 8 bases and J by 0 bases; unmatched bases: 8. In germline, CDR1 is SGHRS, CDR2 YFSETQ. The CDR3 has 14 amino acids. The CDR3 DNA follows: TGCGCCAGTAGGCCGGGACAGAGCTCCTACGAGCAGTACTTC. This gives the protein CASRPGQSSYEQYF.

This clonotype has ten or more counts. This chain uses TRBV2 with TRBJ2-3; weak D call: TRBD2 (6 bases). The V gene's germline CDR1 is SNHLY and CDR2 FYNNEI. The germline V and J ends were trimmed by 4 bases and 1 base, with 15 bases remaining between them. The CDR3 runs to 16 residues. The CDR3 DNA reads as TGTGCCAGCAGTGCGCCGCGGGGAGGAGGCACAGATACGCAGTATTTT. Protein sequence: CASSAPRGGGTDTQYF.

There are many counts of this clonotype. J is TRBJ1-1 and V is TRBV7-9, with TRBD1 matching 10 bases. The germline V gene has CDR1 SEHNR and CDR2 FQNEAQ (reference sequence). Trimming took 3 bases from V and 4 from J; bases not matched to a gene: 5. The CDR3 is 15 amino acids. The CDR3: CASSFLTGGVTEAFF. CDR3 coding DNA: TGTGCCAGCAGCTTTCTGACAGGGGGCGTCACTGAAGCTTTCTTT.

This clonotype was seen repeatedly, ten times or more. The gene calls are TRBV7-2 and TRBJ2-7, with unresolved D. V gave up 1 base and J gave up 1 base, with 8 bases separating them. The CDR3 has 14 amino acids. Germline CDR1 is SGHTA and CDR2 is FQGNSA. CDR3 sequence: CASSLVPGSYEQYF. DNA for the CDR3: TGTGCCAGCAGCTTAGTTCCGGGTTCCTACGAGCAGTACTTC.

Turning to this clonotype: Being one base from a much bigger clone, this may be a read error. This chain's CDR3 is CAIIPTGTAGNTIYF. CDR3 coding DNA: TGTGCCATCATTCCGACCGGGACAGCCGGAAACACCATATATTTT. This chain uses TRBV10-3 with TRBJ1-3, with TRBD1 matching 7 bases. This CDR3 has 15 amino acids. Germline V gene data show CDR1 as ENHRY and CDR2 as SYGVKD. After removal of 7 bases from V and 4 bases from J, the junction contained 10 bases not matched to a gene.

This clonotype turned up a few times. This chain joins TRBV27 and TRBJ2-1; D is uncertain. The length of the CDR3 is 12 residues. Germline assignment: CDR1 MNHEY and CDR2 SMNVEV (reference sequence). V lost 3 bases and J 7 bases, leaving 7 bases between the germline ends. The CDR3 DNA is TGTGCCAGCAGTTTTATTGGGAATGAGCAGTTCTTC. Protein sequence: CASSFIGNEQFF.

This clonotype was recorded at least ten times. The rearrangement uses TRBV20-1 and TRBJ1-1, with D hard to call. The CDR3 totals 11 residues. The V gene's germline CDR1 is DFQATT and CDR2 SNEGSKA (reference sequence). Trimming cost V 4 bases and J 6 bases, with 9 bases left between them. The CDR3 reads CSAMQQSEAFF. The CDR3, as DNA: TGCAGTGCTATGCAGCAATCTGAAGCTTTCTTT.

In this sample, this clonotype turned up a few times. The V and J genes are TRBV14 and TRBJ1-6; D is ambiguous. The CDR3 covers 14 residues. Germline loops: CDR1 SGHDN, CDR2 FVKESK. Trimming stripped 1 base from V and 3 bases from J, with 4 bases between. The CDR3, as DNA: TGTGCCAGCAGCCAAGGCCTCTATAATTCACCCCTCCACTTT. The encoded protein is CASSQGLYNSPLHF.

This clonotype was counted at least ten times. V gene TRBV5-1 combines with J gene TRBJ2-1, with TRBD2 matching over 9 bases. Germline CDR1 is SGHRS and CDR2 is YFSETQ. Germline trimming cut 4 bases from V and 8 bases from J; bases unmatched to any gene: 10. The CDR3 totals 15 residues. The CDR3: CASSPQGGGAYEQFF. The CDR3 DNA reads TGCGCCAGCAGCCCCCAGGGCGGGGGGGCCTATGAGCAGTTCTTC. The entire variable domain, with the rest obtained from reference TRBV5-1 and TRBJ2-1, is as follows: KAGVTQTPRYLIKTRGQQVTLSCSPISGHRSVSWYQQTPGQGLQFLFEYFSETQRNKGNFPGRFSGRQFSNSRSEMNVSTLELGDSALYLCASSPQGGGAYEQFFGPGTRLTVL.

The sample holds many counts of this clonotype. The chain employs TRBV7-9 and TRBJ2-7; D perhaps matches TRBD1 (5 bases). This CDR3 comprises 14 residues. The ends were cut back, 0 bases at V and 5 bases at J, with 11 bases in the middle. Germline V gene data show CDR1 as SEHNR and CDR2 as FQNEAQ (reference sequence). This chain's CDR3 is CASSLAGRENEQYV. CDR3 coding DNA: TGTGCCAGCAGCTTAGCGGGGCGAGAGAACGAGCAGTACGTC.